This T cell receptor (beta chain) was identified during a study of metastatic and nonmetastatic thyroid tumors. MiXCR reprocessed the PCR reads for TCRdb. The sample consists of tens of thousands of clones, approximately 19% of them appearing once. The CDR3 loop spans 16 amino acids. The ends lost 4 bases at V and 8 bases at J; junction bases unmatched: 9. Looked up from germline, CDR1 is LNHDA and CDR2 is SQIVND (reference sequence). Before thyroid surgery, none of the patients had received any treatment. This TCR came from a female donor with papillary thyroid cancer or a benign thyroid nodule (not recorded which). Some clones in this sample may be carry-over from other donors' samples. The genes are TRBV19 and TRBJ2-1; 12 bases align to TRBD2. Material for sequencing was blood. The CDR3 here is CASSTASGGAGDEQFF. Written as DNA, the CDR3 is TGTGCCAGTAGTACCGCTAGCGGGGGGGCCGGGGATGAGCAGTTCTTC.